The source of this TCR beta chain is a study of shared clonotypes between healthy human individuals (TCRdb year 2020). Turning to the overall study: The cohort comprised a couple of women and a few men aged 18 to 49 years. For each donor, CD4 naive and CD4 memory were each given three plates, CD8 naive was given two plates, and CD8 memory was given one plate. To estimate repertoire size and how much clonotype sharing occurs between individuals, the study deeply sequenced the blood TCR repertoires of roughly 5 healthy adults. To increase sequencing depth and limit assay-specific biases, TCR repertoire library preparation and sequencing were carried out by different laboratories using diverse techniques. Per donor, leukapheresis produced somewhere between about 0.9 and 9 billion PBMCs. The study at large found these results: Compared with non-shared clonotypes, the clonotypes found in all four sorted-subset donors had higher generation probabilities. Sampling was limited to blood, and TCR repertoires in tissue likely differ from TCR repertoires in blood. Estimated clonotype richness was generally larger for naive than for memory subsets. Rarefaction of sorted-subset datasets indicated incomplete sequencing despite the large sequencing depth. About 5% of naive CD4, 3.5% of naive CD8, 2.3% of memory CD4, and roughly 0.4% of memory CD8 clonotypes were shared across several donors. Based on pairwise subsampling, the degree of clonotype sharing among donors was expected to be affected by sequencing depth. The genetic and exposure-history diversity represented was limited by the small number of donors.

Taken from cysteine to phenylalanine, the CDR3 has 15 residues. Just CDR3 DNA is preserved here, 45 bases in frame from base 1. CDR1 SGHTA and CDR2 FQGNSA are derived from the germline V gene. The germline ends are 18 bases apart after V is trimmed by 5 bases and J by 5 bases. TCR CDR3 regions were amplified from genomic DNA by multiplex PCR using the deep immunoSEQ assay. Extracted genomic DNA from each cell subset was distributed evenly across all wells of several immunoSEQ 96-well plates, and each plate was treated as a replicate. For sorted subsets, around 200 ng genomic DNA, equal to 25,000 to 35,000 T cell genomes, was loaded into each replicate PCR. The purified libraries were quantified using a Qubit 3.0 fluorometer, sized with a Bioanalyzer 2100, and then quantified again using the KAPA Library Quantification kit. Every immunoSEQ 96-well plate was sequenced on a dedicated single-read 150-cycle Illumina NextSeq 550 flow cell. The authors' analysis ran thus. Because the immunoSEQ output included only junctional sequences and no quality scores, the filtering could not be the same as the filtering used for full-length reads. To assign V/J genes and CDR3, sequences were annotated against IMGT germline references using PyIR, a Python wrapper for IgBLAST v1.9. Reads were filtered out if the reads had weak V/J assignments (E-value above 1e-6), no CDR3, stop codons, out-of-frame junctions, or ambiguous translated residues. V3J clonotypes were defined as sequences sharing the same inferred V gene, J gene, and CDR3 amino acid sequence. To compute the percentage overlap between repertoires, the number of shared unique clonotypes was divided by the size of the smaller repertoire. Richness of each repertoire was evaluated using RTK rarefaction, the Chao1 estimator, and Recon v2.1 estimates of unobserved clonotypes. Generation probabilities for all TCRbeta clonotypes obtained by the gDNA method from a handful of donors were computed using OLGA. TCRdb mirrors the immuneACCESS table, restricted to in-frame sequences. Some clones are absent from its copies; in checked studies, under half trace to an unresolved V gene, and the reason for the others is unknown. The V and J calls and clone size are taken from that table; D and trimming were inferred from the DNA. The sample table contains about 1.9 million clones; only one count was recorded for over 85% of them. The top ten clonotypes cover less than 2% of the sample.

As for this clone: The target of this receptor is not known. Base qualities are missing; no much larger clone stands one base away.

CD8 naive samples consisted of CD45RO-negative cells that were positively selected for CCR7, yielding a CD45RA+CCR7+ population without TemRA cells. The donors were healthy, HIV-negative adults with no recently reported acute infections or vaccinations. All donors were Caucasian adults living in Nashville, Tennessee, USA. After blood collection by leukapheresis, PBMCs were isolated using Ficoll-Histopaque density gradient centrifugation and then cryopreserved in the vapor phase of liquid nitrogen. Analytical flow cytometry was used to check the purity and quantity of every magnetically sorted T cell population. Genomic DNA was isolated from every sorted fraction and measured by UV absorbance on a Nanodrop 2000c.

The receptor's source is a man aged 18 to 35 in good health. Some clones in this sample may be carry-over from other donors' samples. The material sequenced was naive CD8+ T cells from PBMCs. The sample's cell subset or site label is to be understood as: CD45RA+CCR7+. The chain is assembled from TRBV7-2 and TRBJ2-5, with no confident D gene call. The DNA sequence follows: TGTGCCAGCAGCCCCTCCCTATCTTTGGGGGAGACCCAGTACTTC. It translates to CASSPSLSLGETQYF.